The clone carrying this T cell receptor beta chain occurred a few times. The antigen is not known. Germline V gene lookup returns CDR1 DFQATT and CDR2 SNEGSKA (reference sequence). V was cut by 3 bases and J by 2 bases, with 14 bases left in between. The CDR3 covers 14 residues. The data were taken from a study of human T cells and chemical hapten exposure. Study summary: Patches that contained 0.01% DPC were applied to the upper back and read at 6 days.

As handled by the study authors: Counts of TCRs in each sample centred on a median of around 99,000 and extended from around 24,000 to 710,000. TCRdb reprocessed the RACE reads with MiXCR, giving one entry per CDR3 protein. The V and J calls and clone size come from TCRdb's table, not from the authors' own analysis. Of around 120,000 distinct CDR3 sequences in the sample, roughly 13% are singletons; the top ten hold 0.9% to 0.95%. Time point indicated: patch test 1, 2 weeks after DPC sensitization. Treatment: therapeutic diphenylcyclopropenone sensitization with weekly scalp DPC. Patches went on only after blood had been drawn each time. Points from the study as a whole: High-frequency TCRs, those above 1 in 1000, stayed the same after DPC sensitization.

Material: whole blood, obtained in connection with sensitization to the hapten diphenylcyclopropenone (DPC). The gene calls are TRBV20-1 and TRBJ2-7; possibly TRBD1 or TRBD2 for D (5 bases each). The receptor's source is a man aged 18 to 35 with alopecia areata. Some clones in this sample may be carry-over from other donors' samples. The DNA for the CDR3 is TGCAGTGCTAGGAGACGGGACGGCACCTACGAGCAGTACTTC. It translates to CSARRRDGTYEQYF.